This T cell receptor (beta chain) was retrieved from a study of vaccination effects on CD4 cells after COVID-19. Study results and limitations: By a late point after vaccination, infection- and vaccine-induced clones had shrunk markedly through clonal contraction. Relatively few convalescent patients took part in the study, which had no early post-infection timepoints.

The table came from immunoSEQ multiplex PCR; TCRdb's copy has only in-frame clones and leaves some out. In the table there are around 28,000 clones, roughly 71% of which are singletons. In the ViraFEST assay, antigen-specific CD4+ clonotypes were identified by expansion after peptide-pool stimulation. CD4+ T cells were isolated after around 10 days of culture. The person acquired a PCR-confirmed SARS-CoV-2 infection between March and December 2020. Cultures used 2 million to 2.5 million PBMC per well, roughly 9.8 IU/ml IL-2 and roughly 10 ug/ml peptides. On this clone itself: The antigen remains unidentified.

The specimen comprised CD4+ T cells from PBMCs cultured with SARS-CoV-2 spike peptides, sampled before COVID-19 vaccination. The clonotype originates from a human donor who had a prior SARS-CoV-2 infection.

CDR3 bases: TGCGCCAGCAACTTAGCGGATGACGAGCAGTACTTC. Its translation is CASNLADDEQYF. The chain links TRBV5-1 to TRBJ2-7; weak D call: TRBD2 (6 bases). The V gene's germline CDR1 is SGHRS and CDR2 YFSETQ. The V end was cut by 6 bases, the J end by 5 bases, with 12 bases between. The CDR3 sequence is 12 residues long.